This TCR beta chain emerged from a study of read filtering for tumor transcriptome and immune sequencing. From approximately 400 ng of RNA, a library with molecular barcoded alpha/delta and beta/gamma adaptors was made. MiXCR, run by TCRdb on the reads, gives a single entry per CDR3 protein. The table has 50,000 or so distinct CDR3 sequences, about 19% seen once. This clonotype was recorded at least ten times. Trimming removed 1 base from V and 3 bases from J, with 8 bases in between. CDR1 is SGHNT and CDR2 is YENEEA in the germline V gene. The CDR3 has 14 residues. The sequencing input was a population of CD138-negative cells sorted from bone marrow. This TCR derives from a donor aged 40 or over with multiple myeloma. The gene calls are TRBV11-3 and TRBJ2-3, with D possibly TRBD1 on 5 matching bases. The CDR3 DNA follows: TGTGCCAGCAGCTTAGGACCAGGGACAGATACGCAGTATTTT. Its translation is CASSLGPGTDTQYF.